This T cell receptor beta chain was documented in a study of response to subunit inactivated influenza vaccine. General study points: Few new T cells, the authors suggested, are recruited by each seasonal influenza vaccination.

Note on this clonotype: Its antigen remains unidentified.

TCRdb re-analysed the RT-PCR reads in MiXCR, keeping a single row per CDR3 protein. Found here are about 650,000 distinct CDR3 sequences, roughly 14% of them singletons; the top ten hold roughly 12%. The CDR3 consists of 16 residues. V shed 0 bases and J 7 bases; nucleotides not matched to a gene: 7. Germline-derived CDR1 and CDR2 are KGHDR and SFDVKD. The TCR comes from a man aged 45 to 65 who received an inactivated influenza vaccine. This material consisted of PBMCs from blood, taken approximately 13 days after vaccination. The chain has TRBV24-1 and TRBJ2-1; 8 nucleotides match TRBD2. The CDR3, as DNA: TGTGCCACCAGTGATTTGTGGCGGGGGGCTTTGAATGAGCAGTTCTTC. Amino acids: CATSDLWRGALNEQFF.